A single sample gave rise to the 3 T cell receptor beta chains below, sequenced in a study of cytomegalovirus exposure and HLA in healthy donors. The assay was immunoSEQ multiplex PCR, and TCRdb's table has in-frame clones only and misses some. The sample shows about 180,000 clones, approximately 87% of them seen only once. The sample consisted of PBMCs. Every receptor here comes from a woman aged 30 to 39 in good health and CMV-seronegative.

The rearrangement links TRBV6-5 to TRBJ2-7, with D perhaps TRBD1 (6 bases). Germline values: CDR1 MNHEY, CDR2 SVGAGI. The CDR3 runs to 13 residues. V lost 4 bases, J lost 5 bases, and 12 bases lay in between. CDR3 DNA sequence: TGTGCCAGCAGTTTTCAGGGGAGCAACGAGCAGTACTTC. This translates into CASSFQGSNEQYF.

This chain connects TRBV2 to TRBJ1-6; D uncertain. This CDR3 has 18 residues. The germline V gene encodes CDR1 SNHLY and CDR2 FYNNEI. The ends were cut back, 3 bases at V and 9 bases at J, with 24 bases in the middle. CDR3 in DNA: TGTGCCAGCAGTGATACCCTAGTGCGGGTCACCACGAGTTCACCCCTCCACTTT. This sequence encodes CASSDTLVRVTTSSPLHF.

The chain joins TRBV6-5 to TRBJ1-6; the match to TRBD1 covers 10 bases. The germline gives CDR1 MNHEY, CDR2 SVGAGI. Unmatched junction bases numbered 3, after V lost 3 bases and J lost 7 bases. The CDR3 consists of 15 residues. The chain's CDR3 is CASSYLGQGNSPLHF. In nucleotides, the CDR3 is TGTGCCAGCAGTTATTTGGGACAGGGGAATTCACCCCTCCACTTT.